This TCR beta chain originates from a study of blood T cell repertoires in COVID-19. Overall study: Researchers got acute and convalescent COVID-19 samples from the United States, Italy and Spain.

Germline CDR1 and CDR2: SGHAT and FQNNGV. This CDR3 contains 14 residues. Between the trimmed V and J ends, which lost 5 bases and 10 bases, there was a span of 15 bases. Enrolled during active infection, Seattle patients were then followed longitudinally. As originally analysed: Estimated nucleated cell counts came from reference gene primer amplification. Produced via immunoSEQ multiplex PCR; TCRdb's table is partial and in-frame only. Clone size and the V and J calls come from that table; the DNA yielded D and trimming. The sample consists of about 480,000 clones, roughly nine tenths of them appearing once.

This chain joins TRBV11-2 and TRBJ1-6, with D unresolved. Sequencing was carried out using peripheral blood. This receptor was taken from a man younger than 35 with COVID-19, enrolled during active disease. The CDR3 nucleotides are TGTGCCAGCAGCCCTGTCAGGCAGCGGTCACCCCTCCACTTT. This gives the protein CASSPVRQRSPLHF.